One and the same sample provided the 26 T cell receptor beta chains below, sequenced in a study of blood T cell repertoires in COVID-19. The table came from immunoSEQ multiplex PCR; TCRdb's copy has only in-frame clones and leaves some out. The sample lists 390,000 or so clones, roughly 90% occurring once. The sequenced sample consisted of peripheral blood. The receptors derive from a man between 18 and 35 years old with active or convalescent COVID-19.

The chain is built from TRBV18 and TRBJ2-1; D may be TRBD2 (5 bases). The CDR3 totals 15 residues. The V gene's germline CDR1 is KGHSH and CDR2 LQKENI. The germline V and J ends were trimmed by 6 bases and 0 bases, with 12 bases remaining between them. CDR3 DNA: TGTGCCAGCTCTCCCGGACTCAGCTCCTACAATGAGCAGTTCTTC. Translated, it gives CASSPGLSSYNEQFF.

This clone was counted between two and nine times. The chain has TRBV2 and TRBJ2-1; TRBD2 matches 16 bases. The length of the CDR3 is 18 residues. Germline lookup yields CDR1 SNHLY and CDR2 FYNNEI. V was pared by 8 bases and J by 3 bases, with 10 bases of the junction left unmatched. The CDR3 nucleotides read TGTGCCAGCCGTCCCGGGACTAGCGGGGGGGCTGGCTACAATGAGCAGTTCTTC. Protein product: CASRPGTSGGAGYNEQFF.

CDR3 protein: CASSQANYEAFF. As DNA, the CDR3 is TGTGCCAGCAGCCAAGCTAACTATGAAGCTTTCTTT. The J gene is TRBJ1-1, the V gene TRBV3-1 (or the pseudogene TRBV3-2), with unresolved D. Germline values: CDR1 LGHDT, CDR2 YNNKEL (reference sequence). V was pared by 1 base and J by 7 bases, with 7 bases between. The CDR3 is 12 residues long.

The chain combines TRBV4-3 with TRBJ2-2; no clear D gene. This CDR3 has 21 residues. The V gene's germline CDR1 is LGHNA and CDR2 YSLEER. V dropped 0 bases and J dropped 6 bases, with 29 bases sitting between them. CDR3 sequence (DNA): TGCGCCAGCAGCCAAGATTATTCCAACTTTGGGCTGAAAATGTCGCCCGGGGAGCTGTTTTTT. Translated, it gives CASSQDYSNFGLKMSPGELFF.

This sequence joins TRBV24-1 and TRBJ2-1, with 12 bases aligning to TRBD2. J lost 4 bases, V lost 9 bases, and 6 bases had no gene match. The CDR3 extends over 15 amino acids. Germline V gene data show CDR1 as KGHDR and CDR2 as SFDVKD. The CDR3 DNA sequence: TGTGCCACCTCCCGTGGGACTAGCGGGTACAATGAGCAGTTCTTC. This sequence encodes CATSRGTSGYNEQFF.

The chain carries TRBV7-9 and TRBJ1-1; possibly TRBD1 for D (6 bases). V lost 5 bases and J 1 base, leaving 11 bases between the germline ends. Per the germline V gene, CDR1 is SEHNR and CDR2 is FQNEAQ (reference sequence). The CDR3 spans 14 residues. Here the CDR3 DNA reads TGTGCCAGCAGCCCACGACAGGAGAACACTGAAGCTTTCTTT. Residues: CASSPRQENTEAFF.

The chain links TRBV27 to TRBJ1-2, with 7 bases identical to TRBD1. The germline CDR1 and CDR2 sequences are MNHEY and SMNVEV (reference sequence). Trimming cost V 5 bases and J 4 bases; bases outside gene matches: 16. The CDR3 is 17 amino acids. Here the CDR3 DNA reads TGTGCCAGCAGTCCGCGGACAGGATCCCGACGCTTCTATGGCTACACCTTC. Protein sequence: CASSPRTGSRRFYGYTF.

The chain employs TRBV7-3 and TRBJ2-7, with 11 nucleotides matching TRBD2. The CDR3 covers 14 residues. The ends lost 6 bases at V and 0 bases at J; junction bases unmatched: 1. Per germline, CDR1 SGHTA and CDR2 FQGTGA. The CDR3 DNA reads TGTGCCAGCAGAACTAGCGGGAGCTCCTACGAGCAGTACTTC. Amino acid sequence: CASRTSGSSYEQYF.

V and J are TRBV3-1 (or the pseudogene TRBV3-2) and TRBJ1-5; the match to TRBD1 covers 7 bases. V dropped 0 bases and J dropped 5; count of bases not matched to a gene: 4. Germline assignment: CDR1 LGHDT and CDR2 YNNKEL (reference sequence). The CDR3 runs to 15 residues. The CDR3 coding sequence is TGTGCCAGCAGCCAAGATCCGGGACAGTATCAGCCCCAGCATTTT. Amino acids: CASSQDPGQYQPQHF.

The chain carries TRBV5-1 and TRBJ1-1; D might be TRBD1 (5 bases). The germline V gene encodes CDR1 SGHRS and CDR2 YFSETQ. The CDR3 is made up of 16 amino acids. V shed 4 bases and J shed 4 bases, with 20 bases lying between them. In DNA form, the CDR3 reads TGCGCCAGCAGCCCGGTGGGGCCCGGTGGCGTCACTGAAGCTTTCTTT. Its translation is CASSPVGPGGVTEAFF.

The chain has TRBV13 and TRBJ2-7, with 7 positions matching TRBD2. This CDR3 comprises 14 residues. The trim removed 1 base at V and 2 bases at J, leaving 2 bases unmatched. Germline CDR1 PRHDT, CDR2 FYEKMQ (reference sequence). CDR3 residues: CASSLVGGAYEQYF. In DNA, the CDR3 is TGTGCCAGCAGCTTAGTGGGAGGGGCCTACGAGCAGTACTTC. The whole variable domain, remainder taken from reference TRBV13 and TRBJ2-7, is AAGVIQSPRHLIKEKRETATLKCYPIPRHDTVYWYQQGPGQDPQFLISFYEKMQSDKGSIPDRFSAQQFSDYHSELNMSSLELGDSALYFCASSLVGGAYEQYFGPGTRLTVT.

The gene calls are TRBV27 and TRBJ2-2; 7 bases are shared with TRBD2. CDR3 size: 17 residues. Germline V gene lookup returns CDR1 MNHEY and CDR2 SMNVEV (reference sequence). Losses at the gene ends were 1 base for V and 3 bases for J; bases not matched to a gene: 8. As DNA, the CDR3 is TGTGCCAGCAGTTTATTGAGCGGCGGGGGTGACACCGGGGAGCTGTTTTTT. This translates into CASSLLSGGGDTGELFF.

The chain's CDR3 is CASSGTGSYGYTF. Written as DNA, the CDR3 is TGTGCCAGCAGTGGGACAGGGAGCTATGGCTACACCTTC. The chain couples TRBV6-4 to TRBJ1-2, with 8 bases aligning to TRBD1. Germline assignment: CDR1 MRHNA and CDR2 SNTAGT. There are 13 residues in the CDR3. After removal of 4 bases from V and 4 bases from J, the junction contained 2 bases not matched to a gene.

The V and J genes are TRBV27 and TRBJ1-1; D uncertain. CDR1 MNHEY and CDR2 SMNVEV come from the germline V gene (reference sequence). Trimming took 3 bases from V and 1 from J, leaving 12 bases between them. The CDR3 is 15 amino acids. The CDR3 nucleotides are TGTGCCAGCAGTTTTCTGTTTGGCCCGAACACTGAAGCTTTCTTT. Protein sequence: CASSFLFGPNTEAFF.

This clone was counted between two and nine times. V gene TRBV28 combines with J gene TRBJ2-7; 9 bases match TRBD1. Trimming at V came to 4 bases and at J to 3 bases, leaving 7 bases not matched to a gene. Germline CDR1 and CDR2: MDHEN and SYDVKM. The CDR3 loop spans 15 amino acids. The CDR3 DNA follows: TGTGCCAGCAGTTCCGGGGGACAGGGATACTACGAGCAGTACTTC. It translates to CASSSGGQGYYEQYF.

This rearrangement joins TRBV6-5 to TRBJ1-2; TRBD1 is a possible D gene (5 bases). The germline V and J ends were trimmed by 6 bases and 6 bases, with 14 bases remaining between them. The CDR3 is made up of 13 amino acids. Germline assignment: CDR1 MNHEY and CDR2 SVGAGI. CDR3 amino acids: CASSLMGGDGYTF. The CDR3 bases are TGTGCCAGCAGCTTGATGGGGGGAGATGGCTACACCTTC.

The chain carries TRBV24-1 and TRBJ2-5, with TRBD2 identical over 11 bases. Germline lookup yields CDR1 KGHDR and CDR2 SFDVKD. With V trimmed by 3 bases and J by 7 bases, 9 bases remained unmatched. This CDR3 is 16 amino acids long. CDR3 sequence (DNA): TGTGCCACCAGTGATACCCTTAGCGGGAGGGAGGGGACCCAGTACTTC. This encodes CATSDTLSGREGTQYF.

This chain uses TRBV19 with TRBJ2-7; 10 nucleotides align to TRBD1. Looked up from germline, CDR1 is LNHDA and CDR2 is SQIVND (reference sequence). After removal of 6 bases from V and 7 bases from J, the junction contained 9 bases not matched to a gene. CDR3 length: 14 amino acids. The DNA of the CDR3 is TGTGCCAGTAGGCGGGACAGGGGATCCCAGGAGCAGTACTTC. Translating it yields CASRRDRGSQEQYF.

The rearrangement uses TRBV7-2 and TRBJ2-3; the D gene is possibly TRBD2 (6 bases). This CDR3 has 14 residues. With 5 bases removed from V and 4 bases from J, the gap between germline ends came to 13 bases. Germline V lookup: CDR1 SGHTA, CDR2 FQGNSA. CDR3 nucleotides: TGTGCCAGCAGCCCCGGGACTGTTGCAGATACGCAGTATTTT. Protein: CASSPGTVADTQYF.

This chain links TRBV21-1 with TRBJ1-2. TRBV21-1 is noted as a pseudogene. This CDR3 region has 20 residues. The CDR3 reads CASSLGGARAKTTLSYGYTF. CDR3 sequence (DNA): TGTGCCAGCAGCCTCGGGGGGGCCAGGGCAAAAACTACCTTAAGCTATGGCTACACCTTC.

The gene calls are TRBV7-9 and TRBJ1-1; a weak D match, TRBD1 (5 bases). Germline CDR1 is SEHNR and CDR2 is FQNEAQ (reference sequence). There are 14 residues in the CDR3. V was shortened by 2 bases and J by 0 bases, with 7 bases between the two germline ends. Written as DNA, the CDR3 is TGTGCCAGCAGCTTACTGACAGTGAACACTGAAGCTTTCTTT. Its protein is CASSLLTVNTEAFF.

The chain couples TRBV11-1 to TRBJ2-5, with 9 bases fitting TRBD1. This CDR3 is built from 15 residues. CDR1 and CDR2 (germline): SGHAT, FQDESV (reference sequence). V was clipped by 5 bases and J by 5 bases; unmatched bases: 9. The CDR3, as DNA: TGTGCCAGCAGCGCCCCGGACAGGGGAGGGGAGACCCAGTACTTC. Protein: CASSAPDRGGETQYF. The entire variable domain, with the rest obtained from reference TRBV11-1 and TRBJ2-5, is as follows: EAEVAQSPRYKITEKSQAVAFWCDPISGHATLYWYRQILGQGPELLVQFQDESVVDDSQLPKDRFSAERLKGVDSTLKIQPAELGDSAMYLCASSAPDRGGETQYFGPGTRLLVL.

The chain links TRBV5-1 to TRBJ1-1; D is possibly TRBD1 (6 bases). From germline, CDR1 is SGHRS and CDR2 YFSETQ. This CDR3 has 14 amino acids. The germline V and J ends were trimmed by 2 bases and 4 bases, with 12 bases remaining between them. CDR3 sequence (DNA): TGCGCCAGCAGCTTTACAGGGTTGGGCACTGAAGCTTTCTTT. Protein product: CASSFTGLGTEAFF.

Written as DNA, the CDR3 is TGTGCCAGCAGCGTAGGGGGAGGAGGGTATCAGCCCCAGCATTTT. Its translation is CASSVGGGGYQPQHF. The chain employs TRBV9 and TRBJ1-5; D uncertain. V lost 0 bases, J lost 5 bases, and 12 bases lay in between. The CDR3 is made up of 15 amino acids. From germline, CDR1 is SGDLS and CDR2 YYNGEE.

The CDR3 coding sequence is TGTGCCAGCAGTTTAAGAATGCCGGGACTTAAAGCGGGGGAGCTGTTTTTT. It encodes CASSLRMPGLKAGELFF. This chain joins TRBV28 and TRBJ2-2, with D maybe TRBD2 (6 bases). The V end lost 2 bases, the J end lost 8 bases, and 21 bases lay between the germline ends. Looked up from germline, CDR1 is MDHEN and CDR2 is SYDVKM. The length of the CDR3 is 17 residues.

The CDR3 loop is CASSEIGTGYYEQYF. In nucleotides, the CDR3 is TGTGCCAGCAGTGAAATCGGGACAGGGTACTACGAGCAGTACTTC. J is TRBJ2-7 and V is TRBV6-1; 9 positions agree with TRBD1. The CDR3 totals 15 residues. Unmatched junction bases numbered 5, after V lost 2 bases and J lost 3 bases. Germline-derived CDR1 and CDR2 are MNHNS and SASEGT.